This T cell receptor (beta chain) is drawn from a study of read filtering for tumor transcriptome and immune sequencing (dated by TCRdb to between 2020 and 2021). Study-level background: The cohort consisted of approximately 17 male and approximately 15 female patients, with a mean age of 65.9 years and an age range of about 40 to 85. By revised international staging, roughly 8 patients were R-ISS I, some 17 were R-ISS II and over five were R-ISS III. One main goal was a read-filtering strategy for immune repertoire data, in particular deciding whether clonotypes backed by only one read should be removed. After DNase treatment, whole-transcriptome libraries were prepared with the TruSeq RNA Access Library Prep Kit. Per sample, about 4 to 10.27 million TCR-region mapped reads were obtained with IR-seq, compared with only about 85 to 1,400 with RNA-seq. TCR repertoires obtained by targeted immune repertoire sequencing and by bulk whole-transcriptome sequencing performed on the same bone marrow samples were compared.

Starting from around 420 ng RNA, TCR libraries were constructed with the Immunoverse kit using molecular barcoded adaptors that cover the alpha/delta and beta/gamma chains. TCR library preparation used the same RNA that went into transcriptome sequencing. An Illumina HiSeq 4000 with 2 x 150 cycles was used to sequence the TCR libraries. In the source study's methods: TCR reads were aligned to human V, D, J and C references and assembled into CDR3 clonotypes with MiXCR, including quality filtering and error correction. Clonotype counts and gene usage diversity were analyzed with the tcR package in R. For inspection of raw mapping reads, RNA-seq reads were mapped by STAR aligner version 2.5.3a onto GRCh37 of the human genome. To test the effect of sequencing depth on detected clonotypes, IR-seq fastq files were randomly downsampled using Seqtk 1.3. TCRdb reprocessed the public reads (quality trimming at Q25 with fastp, clone calling with MiXCR) and kept in-frame beta chains. Each entry is one CDR3 protein sequence, shown with its most common DNA and genes. The V and J calls and clone size come from TCRdb's table, not from the authors' own analysis. The sample has 100,000 to 150,000 distinct CDR3 sequences on record, less than 15% of them singletons. The biggest ten clones account for just under 8.5% of the sample.

Each patient had bone marrow sampled at the time of active disease. Bone marrow mononuclear cells were isolated by Ficoll-Hypaque density gradient centrifugation. CD138-negative cells were obtained by negative selection after labeling with CD138 magnetic microbeads on a MACS separator, removing myeloma plasma cells. Flow cytometry with CD138 antibodies on an Attune NxT was used to check how pure the isolated cells were. Total RNA was extracted with TRIzol reagent and quantified with a NanoDrop spectrophotometer. For each patient, the CD138-negative bone marrow sample underwent paired RNA-seq and IR-seq. As regards this clonotype: No antigen is known for it. No much larger clone exists at a distance of one base, and base qualities are not known.

The full study reports these points: The sorted CD138-negative fraction was composed of a mixed bone marrow immune population rather than of purified T cells. Compared with RNA-seq, IR-seq captured clonotypes at much greater depth and more reliably, and a smaller IR-seq throughput was enough to identify most of the shared clonotypes. When single-read clonotypes were removed, the proportions of shared clonotypes in IR-seq and RNA-seq correlated more strongly. In IR-seq, single-read clonotypes were approximately 80% of clonotypes but approximately 3.5% of total reads; in RNA-seq they were about 70% of clonotypes and about 40% of reads.

Its CDR3 holds 15 amino acids, cysteine through phenylalanine. Solely the CDR3 DNA is kept, with 45 bases framed from the first base. The germline V gene gives CDR1 as LGHNA and CDR2 as YNFKEQ. Trimming removed 4 bases from V and 0 bases from J, leaving 11 bases between the germline ends. Sequencing was performed on a population of CD138-negative cells sorted from bone marrow. The sample's cell subset or site, from its label and the paper: bone marrow mononuclear cells depleted of CD138+ plasma/myeloma cells by negative magnetic selection. Recombination connected TRBV4-2 to TRBJ2-3; the D segment cannot be called with confidence. This sequence originates from a donor aged 40 or older with multiple myeloma. The sequenced DNA: TGTGCCAGCAGCCCCCGCTCGGCTAGCACAGATACGCAGTATTTT. The translation is CASSPRSASTDTQYF.